A single T cell receptor (beta chain) is shown here with its context. V dropped 4 bases and J dropped 9 bases, with 10 bases sitting between them. Germline V gene sequence: CDR1 DFQATT, CDR2 SNEGSKA (reference sequence). CDR3 length: 11 amino acids. The data were taken from a study of technical replicates of blood from four donors. Produced via immunoSEQ multiplex PCR; TCRdb's table is partial and in-frame only. The sample records tens of thousands of clones, around 96% being singletons. The V call is TRBV20-1, the J call TRBJ2-1; tentative D call: TRBD2 (5 bases). The clonotype comes from a human donor in good health. The sequencing input was T cells isolated from PBMCs. In DNA form, the CDR3 reads TGCAGTGCTAATCTAGCCCCTGAGCAGTTCTTC. This sequence encodes CSANLAPEQFF.